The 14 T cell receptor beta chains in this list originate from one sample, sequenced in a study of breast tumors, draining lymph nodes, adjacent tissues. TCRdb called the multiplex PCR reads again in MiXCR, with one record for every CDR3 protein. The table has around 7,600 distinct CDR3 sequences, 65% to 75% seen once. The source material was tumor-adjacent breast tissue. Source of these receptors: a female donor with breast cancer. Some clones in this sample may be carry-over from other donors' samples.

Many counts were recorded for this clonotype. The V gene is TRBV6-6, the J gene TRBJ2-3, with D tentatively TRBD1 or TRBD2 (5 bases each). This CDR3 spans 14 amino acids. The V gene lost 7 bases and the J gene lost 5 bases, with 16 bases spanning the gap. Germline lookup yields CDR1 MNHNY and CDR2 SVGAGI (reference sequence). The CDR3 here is CASTLLRGKDTQYF. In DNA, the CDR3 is TGTGCCAGCACTCTTTTGAGGGGAAAAGATACGCAGTATTTT.

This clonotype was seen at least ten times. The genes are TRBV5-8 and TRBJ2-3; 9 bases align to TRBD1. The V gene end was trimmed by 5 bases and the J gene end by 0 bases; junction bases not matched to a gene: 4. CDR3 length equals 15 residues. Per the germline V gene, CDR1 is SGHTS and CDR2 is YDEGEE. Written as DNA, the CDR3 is TGTGCCAGCAGTCCCGGGACAGGGAGCACAGATACGCAGTATTTT. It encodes CASSPGTGSTDTQYF.

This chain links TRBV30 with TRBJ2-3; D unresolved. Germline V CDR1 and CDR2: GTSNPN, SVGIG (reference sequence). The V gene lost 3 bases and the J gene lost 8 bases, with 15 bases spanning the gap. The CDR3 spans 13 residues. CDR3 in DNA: TGTGCCTGGAGCCCGGCCCCGTCGGGTACGCAGTATTTT. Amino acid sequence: CAWSPAPSGTQYF.

The CDR3 is CASSSGTGVETQYF. CDR3 coding DNA: TGCGCCAGCAGCTCCGGGACAGGGGTAGAGACCCAGTACTTC. The chain is built from TRBV5-1 and TRBJ2-5; 10 bases are a match to TRBD1. CDR1 and CDR2 (germline): SGHRS, YFSETQ. The CDR3 extends over 14 amino acids. Unmatched junction bases numbered 3, after V lost 3 bases and J lost 4 bases.

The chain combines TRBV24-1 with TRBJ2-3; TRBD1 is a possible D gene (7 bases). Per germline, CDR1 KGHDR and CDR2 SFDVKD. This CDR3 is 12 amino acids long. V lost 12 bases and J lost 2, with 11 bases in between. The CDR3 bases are TGTGCCGCGGGACAGATCACAGATACGCAGTATTTT. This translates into CAAGQITDTQYF.

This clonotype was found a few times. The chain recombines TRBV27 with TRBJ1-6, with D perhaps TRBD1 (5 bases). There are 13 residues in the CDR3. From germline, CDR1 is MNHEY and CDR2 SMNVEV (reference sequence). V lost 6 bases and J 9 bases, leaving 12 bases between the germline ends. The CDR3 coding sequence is TGTGCCAGCAGCACACCGGGGGTTTCACCCCTCCACTTT. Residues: CASSTPGVSPLHF.

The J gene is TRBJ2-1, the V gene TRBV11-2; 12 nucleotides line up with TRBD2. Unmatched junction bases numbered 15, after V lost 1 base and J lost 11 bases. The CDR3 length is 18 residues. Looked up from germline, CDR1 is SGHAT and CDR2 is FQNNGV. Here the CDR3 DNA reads TGTGCCAGCAGCTTAGTTAGGACAGGGAAGACTAGCGGGGGCCAGCAGTTCTTC. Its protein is CASSLVRTGKTSGGQQFF.

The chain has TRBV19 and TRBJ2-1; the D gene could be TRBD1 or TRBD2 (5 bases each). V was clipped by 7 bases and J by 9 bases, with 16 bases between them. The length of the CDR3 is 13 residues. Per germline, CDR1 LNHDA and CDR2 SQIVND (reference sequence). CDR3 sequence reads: CASTRDPNSEQFF. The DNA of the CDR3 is TGTGCCAGTACGAGGGACCCCAACAGTGAGCAGTTCTTC. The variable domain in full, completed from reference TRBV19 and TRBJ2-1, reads DGGITQSPKYLFRKEGQNVTLSCEQNLNHDAMYWYRQDPGQGLRLIYYSQIVNDFQKGDIAEGYSVSREKKESFPLTVTSAQKNPTAFYLCASTRDPNSEQFFGPGTRLTVL.

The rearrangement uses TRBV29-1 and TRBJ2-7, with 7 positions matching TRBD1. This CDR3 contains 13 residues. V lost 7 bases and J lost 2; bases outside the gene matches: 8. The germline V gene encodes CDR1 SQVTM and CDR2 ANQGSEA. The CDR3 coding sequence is TGCAGCGCTAGTGATGGGACAGCCTACGAGCAGTACTTC. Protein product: CSASDGTAYEQYF.

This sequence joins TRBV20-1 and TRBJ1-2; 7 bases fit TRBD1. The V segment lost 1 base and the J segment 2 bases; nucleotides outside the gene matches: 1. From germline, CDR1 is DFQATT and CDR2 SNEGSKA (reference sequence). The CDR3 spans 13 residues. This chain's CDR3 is CSARGDSNYGYTF. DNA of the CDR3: TGCAGTGCTAGAGGGGACAGCAACTATGGCTACACCTTC.

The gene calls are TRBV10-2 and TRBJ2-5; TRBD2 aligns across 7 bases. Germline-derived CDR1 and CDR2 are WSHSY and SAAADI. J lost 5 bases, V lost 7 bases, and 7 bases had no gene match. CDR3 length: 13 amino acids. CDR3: CASKEGGAETQYF. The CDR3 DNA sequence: TGCGCCAGCAAGGAGGGAGGGGCGGAGACCCAGTACTTC.

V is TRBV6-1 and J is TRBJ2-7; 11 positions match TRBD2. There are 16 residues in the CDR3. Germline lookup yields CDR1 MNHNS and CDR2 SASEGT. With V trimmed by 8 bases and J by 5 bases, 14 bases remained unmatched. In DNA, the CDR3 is TGTGCCAGCCCACCAAAAGTACTAGCGGGAGACAACGAGCAGTACTTC. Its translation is CASPPKVLAGDNEQYF.

In DNA, the CDR3 is TGTGCCACCAGCAGTTCGACTAGCGGCTTCTACAATGAGCAGTTCTTC. This sequence encodes CATSSSTSGFYNEQFF. V gene TRBV15 combines with J gene TRBJ2-1, with 9 bases lining up with TRBD2. The trim removed 3 bases at V and 3 bases at J, leaving 6 bases unmatched. Germline V CDR1 and CDR2: LNHNV, YYDKDF (reference sequence). The CDR3 totals 16 residues.

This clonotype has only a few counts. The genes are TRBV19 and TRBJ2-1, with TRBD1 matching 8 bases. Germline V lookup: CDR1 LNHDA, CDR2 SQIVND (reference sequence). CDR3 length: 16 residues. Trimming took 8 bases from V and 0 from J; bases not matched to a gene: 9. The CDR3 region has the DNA TGTGCCAGTGCCTTACAGGGGGGAGGCTCCTACAATGAGCAGTTCTTC. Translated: CASALQGGGSYNEQFF.